This TCR beta chain was identified in a study of Graves' ophthalmopathy and Graves' hyperthyroidism. Trimming cost V 5 bases and J 0 bases, with 7 bases left between them. Germline V lookup: CDR1 GTSNPN, CDR2 SVGIG (reference sequence). There are 12 residues in the CDR3. Ophthalmopathy was moderately-to-severely active, CAS at least 3, NOSPECS at least 4, lasting under 3 months. The starting material, approximately 10 ml of fresh peripheral blood, provided the PBMCs. RNA transcripts were the source from which TCR beta CDR3 regions were amplified. Amplification began with first-round RT-PCR using HTBI primers, then second-round multiplex PCR was performed. TCRdb recomputed calls from the multiplex PCR reads with MiXCR, one row per CDR3 protein. The sample has fewer than 250,000 distinct CDR3 sequences; around 30% are singletons.

This TCR was recovered from a middle-aged man with Graves' ophthalmopathy. V gene TRBV30 combines with J gene TRBJ1-1; no reliable D call. The specimen was peripheral blood. CDR3 coding DNA: TGTGCCTGGGCCAGACTGAACACTGAAGCTTTCTTT. Translating gives CAWARLNTEAFF. Based on the CDR3 plus reference TRBV30 and TRBJ1-1, the full variable domain is SQTIHQWPATLVQPVGSPLSLECTVEGTSNPNLYWYRQAAGRGLQLLFYSVGIGQISSEVPQNLSASRPQDRQFILSSKKLLLSDSGFYLCAWARLNTEAFFGQGTRLTVV.